This T cell receptor beta chain was obtained from a study of blood T cell repertoires in COVID-19. For the study at large: Samples representing acute and convalescent COVID-19 were sourced from the United States, Italy and Spain. PBMCs, B-cell-depleted T cells, or T cells provided the cDNA or gDNA that made up the material.

Libraries were prepared by immunoSEQ multiplex PCR; TCRdb keeps only in-frame clonotypes and omits some of them. The sample consists of more than 110,000 clones, 70% to 85% of them appearing once. Trimming cost V 0 bases and J 3 bases, with 5 bases left between them. The CDR3 is made up of 14 amino acids. Per the germline V gene, CDR1 is MNHEY and CDR2 is SVGAGI. The sequence was collected from an elderly woman in a cohort sampled during active or convalescent COVID-19. What was sequenced was peripheral blood. This chain links TRBV6-5 with TRBJ1-4; D gene unclear. In DNA form, the CDR3 reads TGTGCCAGCAGTTACTCTGGCTCTAATGAAAAACTGTTTTTT. Translated, it gives CASSYSGSNEKLFF.